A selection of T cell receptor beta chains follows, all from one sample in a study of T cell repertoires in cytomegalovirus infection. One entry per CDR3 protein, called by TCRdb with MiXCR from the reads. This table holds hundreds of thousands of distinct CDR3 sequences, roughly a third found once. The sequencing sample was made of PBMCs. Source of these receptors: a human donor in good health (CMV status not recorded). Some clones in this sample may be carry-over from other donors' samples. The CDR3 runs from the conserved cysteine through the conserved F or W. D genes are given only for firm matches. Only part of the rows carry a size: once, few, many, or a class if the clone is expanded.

CDR3aa: CASRDQRDRGSEQYF; CDR3nt: TGTGCCAGCAGGGATCAACGGGACAGGGGTTCCGAGCAGTACTTC; j_gene: TRBJ2-7; v_gene: TRBV2; abundance: few; d_gene: TRBD1
CDR3aa: CSARKQITDTQYF; CDR3nt: TGCAGTGCGAGAAAACAAATCACAGATACGCAGTATTTT; j_gene: TRBJ2-3; v_gene: TRBV20-1; abundance: once; d_gene: .
CDR3aa: CASSLGQGQGFVAFF; CDR3nt: TGTGCCAGCAGCTTAGGACAGGGGCAGGGATTTGTGGCTTTCTTT; j_gene: TRBJ1-1; v_gene: TRBV13; abundance: once; d_gene: TRBD1
CDR3aa: CSASGATGFNEKLFF; CDR3nt: TGCAGTGCTAGTGGGGCGACAGGGTTCAATGAAAAACTGTTTTTT; j_gene: TRBJ1-4; v_gene: TRBV20-1; abundance: few; d_gene: TRBD1
CDR3aa: CASSDPPIASSFYEQYF; CDR3nt: TGTGCCAGCAGCGACCCCCCTATAGCGTCTTCCTTCTACGAGCAGTACTTC; j_gene: TRBJ2-7; v_gene: TRBV7-2; abundance: many; d_gene: .
CDR3aa: CASSFGMVGGNYGYTF; CDR3nt: TGTGCCAGCAGCTTCGGGATGGTGGGCGGAAACTATGGCTACACCTTC; j_gene: TRBJ1-2; v_gene: TRBV9; abundance: few; d_gene: .
CDR3aa: CASRSVGPSDGELFF; CDR3nt: TGTGCCAGCAGAAGCGTCGGACCTTCAGACGGGGAGCTGTTTTTT; j_gene: TRBJ2-2; v_gene: TRBV6-2/TRBV6-3; abundance: .; d_gene: .
CDR3aa: CASSLDRPYGYTF; CDR3nt: TGTGCCAGCAGCTTGGACAGGCCTTATGGCTACACCTTC; j_gene: TRBJ1-2; v_gene: TRBV5-4; abundance: .; d_gene: .
CDR3aa: CASSQTGANVLTF; CDR3nt: TGTGCCAGCAGCCAAACCGGGGCCAACGTCCTGACTTTC; j_gene: TRBJ2-6; v_gene: TRBV5-4; abundance: .; d_gene: .
CDR3aa: CASSALAGWYNEQFF; CDR3nt: TGTGCCAGCAGTGCCCTGGCGGGGTGGTACAATGAGCAGTTCTTC; j_gene: TRBJ2-1; v_gene: TRBV6-5; abundance: few; d_gene: .
CDR3aa: CASSLTGIDYGYTF; CDR3nt: TGTGCCAGCAGCCTGACAGGGATTGACTATGGCTACACCTTC; j_gene: TRBJ1-2; v_gene: TRBV7-9; abundance: many; d_gene: TRBD1
CDR3aa: CASSLAWGDEETEAFF; CDR3nt: TGTGCCAGCAGCTTAGCGTGGGGGGATGAAGAGACTGAAGCTTTCTTT; j_gene: TRBJ1-1; v_gene: TRBV7-8; abundance: many; d_gene: .
CDR3aa: CASSQEGAVGDTQYF; CDR3nt: TGCGCCAGCAGCCAAGAAGGGGCTGTAGGAGATACGCAGTATTTT; j_gene: TRBJ2-3; v_gene: TRBV4-3; abundance: .; d_gene: .
CDR3aa: CASSIESGDRQNEKLFF; CDR3nt: TGTGCCAGTAGTATAGAGTCGGGGGATCGGCAAAATGAAAAACTGTTTTTT; j_gene: TRBJ1-4; v_gene: TRBV19; abundance: few; d_gene: .
CDR3aa: CASSHGTAPNEKLFF; CDR3nt: TGTGCCAGCAGCCACGGGACAGCCCCTAATGAAAAACTGTTTTTT; j_gene: TRBJ1-4; v_gene: TRBV7-2; abundance: many; d_gene: TRBD1
CDR3aa: CASSVFQVKETQYF; CDR3nt: TGTGCCAGCAGTGTTTTCCAAGTTAAAGAGACCCAGTACTTC; j_gene: TRBJ2-5; v_gene: TRBV2; abundance: few; d_gene: .
CDR3aa: CASSFSQGNTEAFF; CDR3nt: TGTGCCAGCAGCTTTAGTCAGGGGAACACTGAAGCTTTCTTT; j_gene: TRBJ1-1; v_gene: TRBV7-2; abundance: few; d_gene: .
CDR3aa: CASTVTSGGPEQFF; CDR3nt: TGTGCCAGCACCGTGACTAGCGGGGGGCCAGAGCAGTTCTTC; j_gene: TRBJ2-1; v_gene: TRBV2; abundance: .; d_gene: TRBD2
CDR3aa: CASSLSLGGGAYEQYF; CDR3nt: TGTGCCAGCAGCTTAAGCCTCGGCGGGGGGGCCTACGAGCAGTACTTC; j_gene: TRBJ2-7; v_gene: TRBV7-6; abundance: many; d_gene: TRBD2
CDR3aa: CASSITIDRAYEQYF; CDR3nt: TGTGCCAGCAGCATAACCATCGACAGGGCCTACGAGCAGTACTTC; j_gene: TRBJ2-7; v_gene: TRBV7-2; abundance: many; d_gene: TRBD1
CDR3aa: CALSSLLETDTQYF; CDR3nt: TGTGCCCTCAGCTCCCTCCTAGAAACAGATACGCAGTATTTT; j_gene: TRBJ2-3; v_gene: TRBV7-8; abundance: .; d_gene: .
CDR3aa: CASTLQGGEKLFF; CDR3nt: TGTGCCAGCACCCTACAGGGAGGCGAAAAACTGTTTTTT; j_gene: TRBJ1-4; v_gene: TRBV25-1; abundance: few; d_gene: .
CDR3aa: CAISEKGGNQPQHF; CDR3nt: TGTGCCATCAGTGAAAAGGGCGGCAATCAGCCCCAGCATTTT; j_gene: TRBJ1-5; v_gene: TRBV10-3; abundance: .; d_gene: .
CDR3aa: CASSQEGTTYEQYF; CDR3nt: TGTGCCAGCAGCCAGGAAGGGACAACCTACGAGCAGTACTTC; j_gene: TRBJ2-7; v_gene: TRBV14; abundance: .; d_gene: .
CDR3aa: CASSSGTGVGNQPQHF; CDR3nt: TGTGCCAGCAGTTCCGGGACAGGGGTAGGCAATCAGCCCCAGCATTTT; j_gene: TRBJ1-5; v_gene: TRBV12-3/TRBV12-4; abundance: .; d_gene: TRBD1
CDR3aa: CASSLGLRKEQFF; CDR3nt: TGTGCCAGCAGCTTGGGACTCCGTAAGGAGCAGTTCTTC; j_gene: TRBJ2-1; v_gene: TRBV5-6; abundance: .; d_gene: .
CDR3aa: CSVEDRLSYEQYF; CDR3nt: TGCAGCGTTGAGGACAGGCTCTCCTACGAGCAGTACTTC; j_gene: TRBJ2-7; v_gene: TRBV29-1; abundance: .; d_gene: TRBD1
CDR3aa: CARTRGLEQYF; CDR3nt: TGTGCCAGGACGAGGGGACTCGAGCAGTACTTC; j_gene: TRBJ2-7; v_gene: TRBV24-1; abundance: once; d_gene: .
CDR3aa: CASRVDRGIRGEQFF; CDR3nt: TGTGCCAGCAGGGTGGACAGGGGAATTAGGGGTGAGCAGTTCTTC; j_gene: TRBJ2-1; v_gene: TRBV6-1; abundance: .; d_gene: TRBD1
CDR3aa: CATSRGIGLDRDTQYF; CDR3nt: TGTGCCACCAGCAGAGGAATCGGACTAGATAGGGATACGCAGTATTTT; j_gene: TRBJ2-3; v_gene: TRBV15; abundance: .; d_gene: TRBD2
CDR3aa: CASSYSGLLSGLSGANVLTF; CDR3nt: TGTGCCAGCAGTTACTCGGGACTCTTATCGGGCCTCTCTGGGGCCAACGTCCTGACTTTC; j_gene: TRBJ2-6; v_gene: TRBV6-2/TRBV6-3; abundance: few; d_gene: .
CDR3aa: CSSSVAPDRGNNEQYF; CDR3nt: TGTTCCAGCAGCGTAGCGCCCGACAGGGGGAACAACGAGCAGTACTTC; j_gene: TRBJ2-7; v_gene: TRBV9; abundance: .; d_gene: TRBD1
CDR3aa: CASSERAGAGETQYF; CDR3nt: TGTGCCAGCAGTGAACGGGCAGGGGCTGGAGAGACCCAGTACTTC; j_gene: TRBJ2-5; v_gene: TRBV2; abundance: .; d_gene: .
CDR3aa: CASRGFGGANVLTF; CDR3nt: TGTGCCAGCAGGGGCTTCGGTGGGGCCAACGTCCTGACTTTC; j_gene: TRBJ2-6; v_gene: TRBV2; abundance: few; d_gene: .
CDR3aa: CASSSYGTSIEQYF; CDR3nt: TGTGCCAGCAGCTCGTACGGGACTTCCATCGAGCAGTACTTC; j_gene: TRBJ2-7; v_gene: TRBV7-9; abundance: .; d_gene: .
CDR3aa: CASSLAGGGNEKLFF; CDR3nt: TGTGCCAGCAGCCTCGCCGGAGGGGGCAATGAAAAACTGTTTTTT; j_gene: TRBJ1-4; v_gene: TRBV7-9; abundance: many; d_gene: TRBD1
CDR3aa: CASSPGLAGGLSNNEQFF; CDR3nt: TGTGCCAGCAGCCCGGGGCTAGCGGGGGGGCTGAGTAACAATGAGCAGTTCTTC; j_gene: TRBJ2-1; v_gene: TRBV7-6; abundance: .; d_gene: TRBD2
CDR3aa: CASSPSRPGQGRSNEQFF; CDR3nt: TGTGCCAGCAGCCCCTCCCGCCCGGGACAGGGGAGAAGCAATGAGCAGTTCTTC; j_gene: TRBJ2-1; v_gene: TRBV11-2; abundance: few; d_gene: TRBD1
CDR3aa: CSATRDSYEQYF; CDR3nt: TGCAGTGCTACCCGGGACTCCTACGAGCAGTACTTC; j_gene: TRBJ2-7; v_gene: TRBV20-1; abundance: .; d_gene: .
CDR3aa: CASSLDSLAGTGELFF; CDR3nt: TGTGCCAGCAGTTTAGATAGTCTAGCGGGCACCGGGGAGCTGTTTTTT; j_gene: TRBJ2-2; v_gene: TRBV12-3/TRBV12-4; abundance: .; d_gene: TRBD2
CDR3aa: CASSQVQGAGEQYF; CDR3nt: TGTGCCAGCAGCCAAGTACAGGGGGCAGGCGAGCAGTACTTC; j_gene: TRBJ2-7; v_gene: TRBV14; abundance: few; d_gene: TRBD1
CDR3aa: CASSRRQGVYGYTF; CDR3nt: TGTGCCAGCAGCAGACGACAGGGGGTCTATGGCTACACCTTC; j_gene: TRBJ1-2; v_gene: TRBV5-4; abundance: .; d_gene: TRBD1
CDR3aa: CASSPGRTGEFYTGELFF; CDR3nt: TGTGCCAGCAGCCCAGGACGGACAGGGGAGTTTTACACCGGGGAGCTGTTTTTT; j_gene: TRBJ2-2; v_gene: TRBV6-2/TRBV6-3; abundance: few; d_gene: TRBD1
CDR3aa: CASSSGLTTDTQYF; CDR3nt: TGTGCCAGCAGCTCGGGACTTACAACAGATACGCAGTATTTT; j_gene: TRBJ2-3; v_gene: TRBV11-2; abundance: many; d_gene: .
CDR3aa: CASSQVMRGAPQETQYF; CDR3nt: TGTGCCAGCAGCCAAGTAATGCGGGGGGCCCCACAAGAGACCCAGTACTTC; j_gene: TRBJ2-5; v_gene: TRBV4-2; abundance: .; d_gene: TRBD2
CDR3aa: CASSQPKSSSYEQYF; CDR3nt: TGTGCCAGCAGCCAACCGAAATCATCATCCTACGAGCAGTACTTC; j_gene: TRBJ2-7; v_gene: TRBV6-2/TRBV6-3; abundance: few; d_gene: .
CDR3aa: CASSLLGGGSVEAFF; CDR3nt: TGTGCCAGCAGCCTCCTAGGGGGGGGTAGTGTTGAAGCTTTCTTT; j_gene: TRBJ1-1; v_gene: TRBV4-2; abundance: many; d_gene: .
CDR3aa: CASSERHSYEQYF; CDR3nt: TGTGCCAGCAGCGAGAGACACTCCTACGAGCAGTACTTC; j_gene: TRBJ2-7; v_gene: TRBV6-5; abundance: many; d_gene: .
CDR3aa: CASSLGESYGYTF; CDR3nt: TGTGCCAGCAGCTTGGGGGAGAGCTATGGCTACACCTTC; j_gene: TRBJ1-2; v_gene: TRBV5-4; abundance: .; d_gene: .